Shown below are 17 T cell receptor beta chains from a single sample sequenced in a study of T-cell reconstitution after alpha-beta-depleted transplantation in children. Unique molecular identifiers were incorporated into the prepared TCRbeta library. MiXCR, run by TCRdb on the PCR reads, gives a single entry per CDR3 protein. Of 210,000 or so distinct CDR3 sequences in the sample, roughly 9% are singletons; the top ten hold about 6%. The specimen comprised PBMCs from the stem cell graft donor, sampled from the stem cell graft. The receptors shown here come from a human donor who donated a stem cell graft to a child with acute lymphoblastic leukemia.

This clonotype has ten or more counts. The chain carries TRBV19 and TRBJ2-7; tentatively, D is TRBD1 (5 bases). V was clipped by 6 bases and J by 2 bases, with 17 bases between them. Germline values: CDR1 LNHDA, CDR2 SQIVND (reference sequence). This CDR3 is 15 amino acids long. The CDR3 DNA is TGTGCCAGTAGCACAAGGGGCGCTAACCCCTACGAGCAGTACTTC. Its protein product is CASSTRGANPYEQYF.

This clonotype was observed a few times. This sequence joins TRBV29-1 and TRBJ1-1; D may be TRBD1 (6 bases). Germline CDR1 SQVTM, CDR2 ANQGSEA. Trimming took 5 bases from V and 0 from J, leaving 10 bases between them. The CDR3 has 13 amino acids. The CDR3 loop is CSVQGRMNTEAFF. Written as DNA, the CDR3 is TGCAGCGTTCAGGGGCGGATGAACACTGAAGCTTTCTTT.

This clonotype turned up a few times. The rearrangement joins TRBV11-2 to TRBJ1-2; D gene unclear. The CDR3 totals 11 residues. CDR1 and CDR2 (germline): SGHAT, FQNNGV. Trimming removed 1 base from V and 7 bases from J, with 4 bases in between. CDR3 in amino acids: CASSLGGGYTF. The CDR3 region has the DNA TGTGCCAGCAGCTTAGGGGGTGGCTACACCTTC.

V is TRBV5-1 and J is TRBJ1-1, with 7 nucleotides matching TRBD1. J lost 5 bases, V lost 2 bases, and 9 bases had no gene match. This CDR3 region has 15 residues. Germline V gives CDR1 SGHRS, CDR2 YFSETQ. The CDR3 loop reads CASSLQGPGETEAFF. The DNA for the CDR3 is TGCGCCAGCAGCTTACAGGGGCCGGGGGAAACTGAAGCTTTCTTT.

This clonotype came up many times. The chain combines TRBV27 with TRBJ2-3; D not resolved. Trimming took 5 bases from V and 0 from J, leaving 9 bases between them. The CDR3 has 14 amino acids. CDR1 is MNHEY and CDR2 is SMNVEV in the germline V gene (reference sequence). The CDR3 region is CASSGSTSTDTQYF. The CDR3 bases are TGTGCCAGCAGTGGATCAACTAGCACAGATACGCAGTATTTT.

This clonotype was observed a few times. The chain employs TRBV25-1 and TRBJ1-6; a possible D gene is TRBD1 (5 bases). The CDR3 sequence is 14 residues long. The V and J ends lost 8 bases and 9 bases respectively, with 17 bases between them. Looked up from germline, CDR1 is MGHDK and CDR2 is SYGVNS. For the CDR3, the DNA is TGTGCCAGCGCCCAAGAGGGTGACAGTTCACCCCTCCACTTT. Encoded protein: CASAQEGDSSPLHF.

The chain employs TRBV5-4 and TRBJ2-1; TRBD2 aligns across 10 bases. Germline trimming cut 3 bases from V and 6 bases from J; bases unmatched to any gene: 12. The length of the CDR3 is 17 residues. Germline V gene data show CDR1 as SGHNT and CDR2 as YYREEE (reference sequence). CDR3 sequence reads: CASSSPSSGGAGNEQFF. In DNA form, the CDR3 reads TGTGCCAGCAGCTCCCCATCTAGCGGGGGCGCTGGCAATGAGCAGTTCTTC. The variable domain in full, completed from reference TRBV5-4 and TRBJ2-1, reads ETGVTQSPTHLIKTRGQQVTLRCSSQSGHNTVSWYQQALGQGPQFIFQYYREEENGRGNFPPRFSGLQFPNYSSELNVNALELDDSALYLCASSSPSSGGAGNEQFFGPGTRLTVL.

This chain uses TRBV4-1 with TRBJ2-1; D not certain. The CDR3 has 11 residues. The germline V gene encodes CDR1 MGHRA and CDR2 YSYEKL. The V gene lost 5 bases and the J gene lost 5 bases, with 4 bases spanning the gap. CDR3 loop: CASSEDNEQFF. In nucleotides, the CDR3 is TGCGCCAGCAGCGAGGACAATGAGCAGTTCTTC.

J is TRBJ1-2 and V is TRBV10-3; possible D gene TRBD1, 6 bases. The V end lost 6 bases, the J end lost 4 bases, and 15 bases lay between the germline ends. This CDR3 spans 14 amino acids. CDR1 is ENHRY and CDR2 is SYGVKD in the germline V gene. This chain's CDR3 is CAISRITGIYGYTF. The CDR3 coding sequence is TGTGCCATCAGCAGGATCACAGGGATCTATGGCTACACCTTC.

This chain links TRBV11-2 with TRBJ1-5; 7 bases match TRBD1. The CDR3 has 17 residues. V was clipped by 5 bases and J by 1 base; unmatched bases: 11. Germline CDR1 is SGHAT and CDR2 is FQNNGV. The CDR3 loop is CASSPGGSGESNQPQHF. In nucleotides, the CDR3 is TGTGCCAGCAGCCCAGGGGGGTCGGGGGAAAGCAATCAGCCCCAGCATTTT.

The chain combines TRBV5-1 with TRBJ2-7; D is undetermined. Per germline, CDR1 SGHRS and CDR2 YFSETQ. Trimming left V 4 bases short and J 6 bases short, with 20 bases between. This CDR3 has 15 residues. The CDR3, as DNA: TGCGCCAGCAGCAAAGGGAACCCACCTCGTCCCGAGCAGTACTTC. Translation: CASSKGNPPRPEQYF.

This clonotype was seen a handful of times. The chain combines TRBV12-3 or TRBV12-4 with TRBJ1-6; 7 nucleotides align to TRBD1. The CDR3 is 15 residues long. J was trimmed by 9 bases and V by 1 base; bases with no gene match: 6. Here the CDR3 reads CASSLGTGSSSPLHF. The CDR3 bases are TGTGCCAGCAGTTTAGGGACAGGCTCATCTTCACCCCTCCACTTT.

Ten or more counts support this clonotype. This rearrangement joins TRBV11-3 to TRBJ2-1, with a tentative D call TRBD1 (5 bases). In germline, CDR1 is SGHNT, CDR2 YENEEA. V lost 2 bases to trimming and J lost 8 bases, with 10 bases between them. This CDR3 has 13 residues. As DNA, the CDR3 is TGTGCCAGCAGCTTATCAAGGGGTGATGAGCAGTTCTTC. Protein product: CASSLSRGDEQFF.

This clonotype was found a few times. This chain uses TRBV10-3 with TRBJ2-2; maybe TRBD2 (5 bases). The CDR3 is 15 amino acids. Trimming took off 7 bases at V and 3 bases at J, with 15 bases between the two ends. Germline CDR1 and CDR2: ENHRY and SYGVKD. The CDR3 region has the DNA TGTGCCATCAACGACTATGGGTCCGACACCGGGGAGCTGTTTTTT. It specifies CAINDYGSDTGELFF.

This clonotype was counted a single time. The genes are TRBV5-1 and TRBJ2-2; perhaps TRBD2 as D (5 bases). Germline assignment: CDR1 SGHRS and CDR2 YFSETQ. The V end lost 4 bases, the J end lost 1 base, and 14 bases lay between the germline ends. This CDR3 has 16 residues. CDR3 protein: CASSHRAGENTGELFF. The CDR3 DNA follows: TGCGCCAGCAGCCATCGCGCGGGCGAGAACACCGGGGAGCTGTTTTTT. The complete variable domain, with remaining parts taken from reference TRBV5-1 and TRBJ2-2, reads KAGVTQTPRYLIKTRGQQVTLSCSPISGHRSVSWYQQTPGQGLQFLFEYFSETQRNKGNFPGRFSGRQFSNSRSEMNVSTLELGDSALYLCASSHRAGENTGELFFGEGSRLTVL.

J is TRBJ1-6 and V is TRBV4-1, with 7 bases identical to TRBD1. V trimming: 0 bases; J trimming: 2 bases; junction bases outside the gene matches: 4. CDR1 MGHRA and CDR2 YSYEKL come from the germline V gene. The CDR3 has 17 residues. Here the CDR3 DNA reads TGCGCCAGCAGCCAAGACGTAGACAGGGCCTATAATTCACCCCTCCACTTT. Encoded protein: CASSQDVDRAYNSPLHF.

This clonotype was observed many times. The chain uses TRBV11-3 and TRBJ2-1; TRBD1 aligns across 7 bases. Per germline, CDR1 SGHNT and CDR2 YENEEA. This CDR3 has 14 amino acids. The V and J ends lost 5 bases and 0 bases, in that order; junction bases with no gene match: 1. CDR3 protein: CASSRDSSYNEQFF. The CDR3 coding sequence is TGTGCCAGCAGCCGGGACAGCTCCTACAATGAGCAGTTCTTC.